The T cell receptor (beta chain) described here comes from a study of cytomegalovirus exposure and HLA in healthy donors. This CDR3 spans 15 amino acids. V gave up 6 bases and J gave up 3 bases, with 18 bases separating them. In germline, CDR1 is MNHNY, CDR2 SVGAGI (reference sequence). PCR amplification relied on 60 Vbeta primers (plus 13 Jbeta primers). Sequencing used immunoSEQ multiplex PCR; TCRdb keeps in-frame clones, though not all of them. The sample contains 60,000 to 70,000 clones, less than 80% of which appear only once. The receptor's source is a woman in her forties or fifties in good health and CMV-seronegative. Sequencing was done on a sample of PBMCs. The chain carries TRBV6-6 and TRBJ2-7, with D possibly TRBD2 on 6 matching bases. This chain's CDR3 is CASSHPREWDYEQYF. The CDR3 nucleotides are TGTGCCAGCAGCCATCCCCGGGAGTGGGACTACGAGCAGTACTTC.